A few counts support the clone carrying this T cell receptor beta chain. Its target is unknown. The treatment is: over 15 received Ad26.COV2.S at low or high dose, single or two shots; several received placebo; per-sample allocation not given. Sampling occurred on day 63 after the first vaccine or placebo injection. This sample is part of a study of Ad26.COV2.S vaccination and SARS-CoV-2 variants. Across the whole study: In the study, Ad26.COV2.S was injected intramuscularly once, or twice 56 days apart. General study points: Substantial response breadth was reportedly seen for spike-specific CD8+ and CD4+ T cells after vaccination. Quantification of TCR breadth and depth may have yielded underestimates of total T cell responses.

V dropped 0 bases and J dropped 3 bases, with 6 bases sitting between them. CDR3 length equals 14 residues. The germline CDR1 and CDR2 sequences are ENHRY and SYGVKD. The protocol was immunoSEQ multiplex PCR, while the TCRdb copy is restricted to in-frame clones and leaves out a portion. The data show some 640,000 clones, around 90% seen once. The receptor's source is a person between 18 and 65 years old who received the Ad26.COV2.S COVID-19 vaccine or a placebo. The material was peripheral blood, obtained in a trial of Ad26.COV2.S vaccine versus placebo. This chain links TRBV10-3 with TRBJ1-5, with D hard to call. In nucleotides, the CDR3 is TGTGCCATCAGTGAGTCGAGGAACAATCAGCCCCAGCATTTT. Translated, it gives CAISESRNNQPQHF.